This T cell receptor beta chain was identified in a study of control samples from healthy donors and cancer patients. This CDR3 comprises 13 residues. Germline V lookup: CDR1 SQVTM, CDR2 ANQGSEA. J gave up 4 bases and V 3 bases, and 4 bases lay outside the gene matches. In the case of this clone: Other DNA sequences in this specimen translate into the identical CDR3.

Only in-frame clones appear in the TCRdb table, and some are missing; sequencing was by immunoSEQ multiplex PCR. This sample has 95,000 to 150,000 clones, with around 86% found just once. This clonotype was sampled from a man aged 40-55 years in good health. Sequenced material: blood. The chain employs TRBV29-1 and TRBJ2-5; the match to TRBD2 covers 8 bases. CDR3 protein: CSVEVGGAETQYF. CDR3 nucleotide sequence: TGCAGCGTTGAGGTCGGGGGGGCAGAGACCCAGTACTTC.